The rows below give T cell receptor beta chains drawn from one sample of a study of cytotoxic CD8 clonotypes in ibrutinib-treated CLL. Generated by immunoSEQ multiplex PCR, the TCRdb table keeps only in-frame clones and is missing some. The data show roughly 4,200 clones, approximately 83% seen once. This material consisted of PBMCs, taken before ibrutinib treatment. These receptors originate from a human donor with chronic lymphocytic leukemia. CDR3s include the opening cysteine and the closing phenylalanine or tryptophan. The D gene is left open where the match is weak. Clone sizes are given selectively: once, few, many, or a class where the clone is expanded.

j_call v_call d_call clone_size cdr3_aa cdr3_nt
TRBJ2-3 TRBV7-2 NA once CASSYPPLDTQYF TGTGCCAGCAGCTACCCCCCGTTAGATACGCAGTATTTT
TRBJ1-3 TRBV27 NA NA CASSLGRGNTIYF TGTGCCAGCAGTCTCGGACGGGGAAACACCATATATTTT
TRBJ2-1 TRBV2 TRBD2 NA CASSEAPPGLAYYNEQFF TGTGCCAGCAGTGAAGCGCCCCCGGGACTAGCCTACTACAATGAGCAGTTCTTC
TRBJ1-5 TRBV9 NA NA CASSPDGYSNQPQHF TGTGCCAGCAGTCCTGACGGGTATAGCAATCAGCCCCAGCATTTT
TRBJ1-1 TRBV6-1 NA few CASGKDGGGTEAFF TGTGCCAGCGGAAAGGACGGTGGGGGCACTGAAGCTTTCTTT
TRBJ2-3 TRBV7-7 TRBD1 NA CASSLGTGTESTQYF TGTGCTAGCAGCTTAGGGACAGGAACTGAAAGTACGCAGTATTTT
TRBJ1-2 TRBV2 TRBD1 NA CASRQGQGARGYTF TGTGCCAGCCGACAAGGACAGGGGGCGCGAGGCTACACCTTC
TRBJ2-5 TRBV2 TRBD2 NA CASSSGLAGGETQYF TGTGCCAGCAGTTCCGGACTAGCGGGAGGGGAGACCCAGTACTTC
TRBJ1-2 TRBV27 NA NA CASSWQGSYGYTF TGTGCCAGCAGTTGGCAGGGGAGCTATGGCTACACCTTC
TRBJ1-3 TRBV6-6 NA NA CASGLGVAGNTIYF TGTGCCAGCGGTTTAGGGGTAGCGGGAAACACCATATATTTT
TRBJ2-5 TRBV14 TRBD2 few CASSQLAGARETQYF TGTGCCAGCAGCCAGCTAGCGGGAGCTCGGGAGACCCAGTACTTC
TRBJ2-7 TRBV6-5 NA once CASSYGGASPYEQYF TGTGCCAGCAGTTACGGTGGTGCATCCCCCTACGAGCAGTACTTC